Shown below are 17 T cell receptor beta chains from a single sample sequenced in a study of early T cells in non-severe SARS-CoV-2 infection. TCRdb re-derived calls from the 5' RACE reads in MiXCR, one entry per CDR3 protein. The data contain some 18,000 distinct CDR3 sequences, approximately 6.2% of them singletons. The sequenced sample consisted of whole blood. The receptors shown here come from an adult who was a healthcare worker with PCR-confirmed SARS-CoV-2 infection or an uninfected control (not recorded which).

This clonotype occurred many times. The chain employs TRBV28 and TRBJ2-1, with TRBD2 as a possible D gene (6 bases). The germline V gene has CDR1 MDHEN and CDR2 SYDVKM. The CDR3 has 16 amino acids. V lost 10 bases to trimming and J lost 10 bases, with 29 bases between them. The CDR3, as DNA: TGTGCCACCAATCTACCGCTACTAGCCAAAGGCAGGGAGCAGTTCTTC. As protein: CATNLPLLAKGREQFF.

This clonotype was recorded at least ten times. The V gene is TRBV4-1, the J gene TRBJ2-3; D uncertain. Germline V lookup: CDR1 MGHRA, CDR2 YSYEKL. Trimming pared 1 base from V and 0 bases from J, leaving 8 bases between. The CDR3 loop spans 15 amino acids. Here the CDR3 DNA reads TGCGCCAGCAGCCAAGGAGATAGGAGCACAGATACGCAGTATTTT. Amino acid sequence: CASSQGDRSTDTQYF.

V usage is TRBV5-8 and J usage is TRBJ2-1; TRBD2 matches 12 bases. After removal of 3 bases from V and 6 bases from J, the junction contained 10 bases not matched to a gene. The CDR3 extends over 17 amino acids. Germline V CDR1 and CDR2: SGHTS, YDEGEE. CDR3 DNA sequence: TGTGCCAGCAGCTGGCCCCTAGCGGGAGGGCCAGGCAATGAGCAGTTCTTC. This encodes CASSWPLAGGPGNEQFF.

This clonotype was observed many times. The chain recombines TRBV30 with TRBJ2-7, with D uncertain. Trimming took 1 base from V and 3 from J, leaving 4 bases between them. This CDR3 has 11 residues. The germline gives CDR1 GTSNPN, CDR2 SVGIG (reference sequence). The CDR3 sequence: CAWSGSYEQYF. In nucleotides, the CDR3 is TGTGCCTGGAGTGGGAGCTACGAGCAGTACTTC.

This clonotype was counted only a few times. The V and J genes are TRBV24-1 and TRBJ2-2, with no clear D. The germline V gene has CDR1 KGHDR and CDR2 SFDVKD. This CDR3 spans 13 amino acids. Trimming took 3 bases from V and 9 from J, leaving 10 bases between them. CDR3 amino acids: CATSDPNHRELFF. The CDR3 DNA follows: TGTGCCACCAGTGATCCTAACCACCGGGAGCTGTTTTTT.

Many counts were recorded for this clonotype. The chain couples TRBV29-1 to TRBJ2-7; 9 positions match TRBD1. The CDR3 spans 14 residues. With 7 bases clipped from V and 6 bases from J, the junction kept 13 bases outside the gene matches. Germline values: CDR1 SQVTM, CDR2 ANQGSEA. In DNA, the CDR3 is TGCAGCGCCGGATCGGGACAGGGAGTGTCCGAGCAGTACTTC. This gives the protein CSAGSGQGVSEQYF.

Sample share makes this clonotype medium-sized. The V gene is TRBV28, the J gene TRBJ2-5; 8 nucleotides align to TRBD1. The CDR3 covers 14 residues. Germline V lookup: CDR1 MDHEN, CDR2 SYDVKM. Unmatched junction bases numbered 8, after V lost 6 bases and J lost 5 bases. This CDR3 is CASSLPDRVETQYF. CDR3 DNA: TGTGCCAGCAGCCTCCCGGACAGGGTGGAGACCCAGTACTTC.

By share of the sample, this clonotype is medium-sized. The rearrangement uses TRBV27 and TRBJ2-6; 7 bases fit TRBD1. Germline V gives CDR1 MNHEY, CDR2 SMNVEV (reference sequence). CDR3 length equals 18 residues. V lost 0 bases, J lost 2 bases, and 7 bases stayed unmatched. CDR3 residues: CASSLSPLTGAGANVLTF. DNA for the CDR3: TGTGCCAGCAGTTTATCGCCCCTAACAGGGGCTGGGGCCAACGTCCTGACTTTC.

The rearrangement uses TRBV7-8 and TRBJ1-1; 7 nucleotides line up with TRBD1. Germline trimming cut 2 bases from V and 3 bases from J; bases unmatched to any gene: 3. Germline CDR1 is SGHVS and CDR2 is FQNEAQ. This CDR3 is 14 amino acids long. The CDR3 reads CASSLQGVYTEAFF. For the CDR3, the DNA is TGTGCCAGCAGCTTACAGGGGGTTTACACTGAAGCTTTCTTT. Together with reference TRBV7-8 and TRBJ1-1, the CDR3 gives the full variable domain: GAGVSQSPRYKVAKRGQDVALRCDPISGHVSLFWYQQALGQGPEFLTYFQNEAQLDKSGLPSDRFFAERPEGSVSTLKIQRTQQEDSAVYLCASSLQGVYTEAFFGQGTRLTVV.

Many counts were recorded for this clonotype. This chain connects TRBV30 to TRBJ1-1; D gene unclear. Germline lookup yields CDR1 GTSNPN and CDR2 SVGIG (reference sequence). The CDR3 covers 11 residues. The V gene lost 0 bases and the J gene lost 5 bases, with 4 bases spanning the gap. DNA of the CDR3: TGTGCCTGGAGTGTACAGACTGAAGCTTTCTTT. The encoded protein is CAWSVQTEAFF.

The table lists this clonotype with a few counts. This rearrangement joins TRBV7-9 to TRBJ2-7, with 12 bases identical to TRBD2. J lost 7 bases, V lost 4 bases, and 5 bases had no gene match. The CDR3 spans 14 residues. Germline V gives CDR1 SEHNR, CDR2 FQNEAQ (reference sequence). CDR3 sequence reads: CASSSQLAGGEQYF. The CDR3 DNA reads TGTGCCAGCAGCTCCCAACTAGCGGGAGGTGAGCAGTACTTC.

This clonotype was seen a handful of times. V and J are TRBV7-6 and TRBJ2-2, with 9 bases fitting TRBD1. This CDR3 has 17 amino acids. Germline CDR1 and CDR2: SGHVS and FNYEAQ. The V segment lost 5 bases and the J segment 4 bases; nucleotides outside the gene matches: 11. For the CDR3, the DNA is TGTGCCAGCAGCACGTACCCGGGACAGGGCTCCACCGGGGAGCTGTTTTTT. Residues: CASSTYPGQGSTGELFF.

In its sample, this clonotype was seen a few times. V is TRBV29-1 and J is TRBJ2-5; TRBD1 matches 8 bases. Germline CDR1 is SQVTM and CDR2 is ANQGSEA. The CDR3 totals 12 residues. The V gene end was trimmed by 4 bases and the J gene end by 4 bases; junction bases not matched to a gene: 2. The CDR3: CSVATGGETQYF. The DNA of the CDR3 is TGCAGCGTTGCAACAGGGGGAGAGACCCAGTACTTC.

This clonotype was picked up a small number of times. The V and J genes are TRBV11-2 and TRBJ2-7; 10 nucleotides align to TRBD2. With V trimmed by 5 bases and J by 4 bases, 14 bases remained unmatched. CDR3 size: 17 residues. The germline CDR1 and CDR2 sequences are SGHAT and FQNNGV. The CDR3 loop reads CASSRSQGSSGGYEQYF. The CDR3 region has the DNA TGTGCCAGCAGCCGAAGCCAAGGGTCTAGCGGGGGATACGAGCAGTACTTC. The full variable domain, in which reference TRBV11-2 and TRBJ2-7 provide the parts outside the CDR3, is EAGVAQSPRYKIIEKRQSVAFWCNPISGHATLYWYQQILGQGPKLLIQFQNNGVVDDSQLPKDRFSAERLKGVDSTLKIQPAKLEDSAVYLCASSRSQGSSGGYEQYFGPGTRLTVT.

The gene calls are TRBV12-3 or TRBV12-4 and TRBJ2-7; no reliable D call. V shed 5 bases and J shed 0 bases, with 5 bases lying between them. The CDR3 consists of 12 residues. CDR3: CASSANSYEQYF. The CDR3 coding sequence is TGTGCCAGCAGTGCAAACTCCTACGAGCAGTACTTC.

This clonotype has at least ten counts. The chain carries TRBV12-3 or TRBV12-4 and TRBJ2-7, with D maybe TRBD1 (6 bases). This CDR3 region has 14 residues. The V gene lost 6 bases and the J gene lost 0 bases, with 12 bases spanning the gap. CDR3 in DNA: TGTGCCAGCAGAAGGACAGCGAGCTCCTACGAGCAGTACTTC. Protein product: CASRRTASSYEQYF.

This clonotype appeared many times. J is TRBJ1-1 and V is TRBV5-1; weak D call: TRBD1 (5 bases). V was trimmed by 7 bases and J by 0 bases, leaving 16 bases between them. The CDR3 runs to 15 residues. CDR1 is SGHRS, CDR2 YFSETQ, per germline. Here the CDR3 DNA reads TGCGCCAGCGTCTCTGGGGCTACAGTGAACACTGAAGCTTTCTTT. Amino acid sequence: CASVSGATVNTEAFF.